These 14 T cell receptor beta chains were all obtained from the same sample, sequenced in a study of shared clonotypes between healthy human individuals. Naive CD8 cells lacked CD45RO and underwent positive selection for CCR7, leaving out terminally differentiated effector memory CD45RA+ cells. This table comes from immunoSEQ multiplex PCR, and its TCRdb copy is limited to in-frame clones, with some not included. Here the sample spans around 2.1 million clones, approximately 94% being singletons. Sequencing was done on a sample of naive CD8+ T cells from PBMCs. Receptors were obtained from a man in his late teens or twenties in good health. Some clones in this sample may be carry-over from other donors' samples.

The CDR3 loop is CASSLLGLMVAGYTGELFF. DNA for the CDR3: TGTGCCAGCAGCTTATTGGGGCTTATGGTAGCGGGATACACCGGGGAGCTGTTTTTT. The chain links TRBV7-9 to TRBJ2-2; 8 positions match TRBD2. The ends lost 2 bases at V and 3 bases at J; junction bases unmatched: 14. Per the germline V gene, CDR1 is SEHNR and CDR2 is FQNEAQ (reference sequence). The CDR3 sequence is 19 residues long.

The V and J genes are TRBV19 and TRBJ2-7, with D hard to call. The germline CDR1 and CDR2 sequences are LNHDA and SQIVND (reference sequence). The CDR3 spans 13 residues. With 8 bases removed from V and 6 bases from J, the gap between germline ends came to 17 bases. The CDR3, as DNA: TGTGCCAGTTCCCTCCCCCGGCAGTGCGAGCAGTACTTC. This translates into CASSLPRQCEQYF.

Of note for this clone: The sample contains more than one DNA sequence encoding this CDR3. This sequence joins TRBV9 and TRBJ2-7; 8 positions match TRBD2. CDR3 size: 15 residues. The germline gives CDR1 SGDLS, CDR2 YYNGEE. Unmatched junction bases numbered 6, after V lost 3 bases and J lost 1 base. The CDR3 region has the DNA TGTGCCAGCAGCGCCGGACTAGCCGATTCCTACGAGCAGTACTTC. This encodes CASSAGLADSYEQYF.

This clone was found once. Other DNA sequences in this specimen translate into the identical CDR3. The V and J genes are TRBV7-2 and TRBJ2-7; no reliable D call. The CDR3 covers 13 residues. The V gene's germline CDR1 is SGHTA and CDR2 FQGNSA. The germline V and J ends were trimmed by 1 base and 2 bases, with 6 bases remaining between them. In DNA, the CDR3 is TGTGCCAGCAGCTTAGGTTACCCCTACGAGCAGTACTTC. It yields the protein CASSLGYPYEQYF. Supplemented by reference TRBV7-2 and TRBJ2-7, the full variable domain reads GAGVSQSPSNKVTEKGKDVELRCDPISGHTALYWYRQSLGQGLEFLIYFQGNSAPDKSGLPSDRFSAERTGGSVSTLTIQRTQQEDSAVYLCASSLGYPYEQYFGPGTRLTVT.

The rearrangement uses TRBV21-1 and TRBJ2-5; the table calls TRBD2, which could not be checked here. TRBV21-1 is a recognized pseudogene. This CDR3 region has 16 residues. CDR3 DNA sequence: TGTGCCAGCAGCAAAGTGGAGGTGACCCACCAAGAGACCCAGTACTTC. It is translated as CASSKVEVTHQETQYF.

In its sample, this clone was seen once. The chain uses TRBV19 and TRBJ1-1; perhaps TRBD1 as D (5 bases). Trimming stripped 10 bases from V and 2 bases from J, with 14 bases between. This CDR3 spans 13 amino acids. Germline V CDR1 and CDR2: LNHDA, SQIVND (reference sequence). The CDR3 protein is CATTAGSNTEAFF. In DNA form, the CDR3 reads TGTGCCACGACAGCCGGGAGTAACACTGAAGCTTTCTTT. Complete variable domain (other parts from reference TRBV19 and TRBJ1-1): DGGITQSPKYLFRKEGQNVTLSCEQNLNHDAMYWYRQDPGQGLRLIYYSQIVNDFQKGDIAEGYSVSREKKESFPLTVTSAQKNPTAFYLCATTAGSNTEAFFGQGTRLTVV.

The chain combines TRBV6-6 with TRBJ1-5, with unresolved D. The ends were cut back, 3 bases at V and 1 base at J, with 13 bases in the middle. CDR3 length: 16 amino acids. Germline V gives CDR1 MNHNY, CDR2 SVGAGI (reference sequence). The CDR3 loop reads CASSYTKGWSNQPQHF. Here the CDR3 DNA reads TGTGCCAGCAGTTATACGAAGGGTTGGAGCAATCAGCCCCAGCATTTT.

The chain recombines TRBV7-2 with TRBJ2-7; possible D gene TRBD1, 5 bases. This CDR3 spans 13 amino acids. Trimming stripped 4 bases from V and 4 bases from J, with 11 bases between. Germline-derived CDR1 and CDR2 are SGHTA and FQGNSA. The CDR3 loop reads CASSSGHRYEQYF. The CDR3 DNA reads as TGTGCCAGCAGCTCAGGGCATAGGTACGAGCAGTACTTC.

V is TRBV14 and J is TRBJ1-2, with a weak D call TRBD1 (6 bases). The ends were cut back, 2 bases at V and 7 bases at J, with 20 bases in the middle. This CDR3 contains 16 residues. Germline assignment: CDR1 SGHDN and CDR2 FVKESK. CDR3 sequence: CASSQFKKGGGSGYTF. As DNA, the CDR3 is TGTGCCAGCAGCCAATTTAAGAAGGGGGGCGGATCTGGCTACACCTTC.

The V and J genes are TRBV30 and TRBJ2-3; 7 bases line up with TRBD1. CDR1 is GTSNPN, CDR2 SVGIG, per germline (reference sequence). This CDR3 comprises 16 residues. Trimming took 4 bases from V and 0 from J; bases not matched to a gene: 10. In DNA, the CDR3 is TGTGCCTGGATTCAACAGGGGATACCTAGCACAGATACGCAGTATTTT. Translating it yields CAWIQQGIPSTDTQYF.

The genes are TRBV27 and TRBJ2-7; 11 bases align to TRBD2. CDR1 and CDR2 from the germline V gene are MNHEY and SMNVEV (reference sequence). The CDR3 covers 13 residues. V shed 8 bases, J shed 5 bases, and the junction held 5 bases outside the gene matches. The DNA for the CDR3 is TGTGCCAGCCGGGGACTAGCGGTCCACGAGCAGTACTTC. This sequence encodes CASRGLAVHEQYF.

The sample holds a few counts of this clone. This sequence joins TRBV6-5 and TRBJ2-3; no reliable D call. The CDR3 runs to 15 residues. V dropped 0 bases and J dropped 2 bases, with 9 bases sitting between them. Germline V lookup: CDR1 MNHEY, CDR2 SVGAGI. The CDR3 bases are TGTGCCAGCAGTTACTCCCGGCTCAACACAGATACGCAGTATTTT. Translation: CASSYSRLNTDTQYF.

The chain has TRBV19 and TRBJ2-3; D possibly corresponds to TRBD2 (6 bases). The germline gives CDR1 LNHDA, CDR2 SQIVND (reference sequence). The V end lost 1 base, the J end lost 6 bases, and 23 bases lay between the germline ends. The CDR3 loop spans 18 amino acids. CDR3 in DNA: TGTGCCAGTAGTATAGGATCCCCGGGGACGGACTATAGGGATACGCAGTATTTT. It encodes CASSIGSPGTDYRDTQYF.

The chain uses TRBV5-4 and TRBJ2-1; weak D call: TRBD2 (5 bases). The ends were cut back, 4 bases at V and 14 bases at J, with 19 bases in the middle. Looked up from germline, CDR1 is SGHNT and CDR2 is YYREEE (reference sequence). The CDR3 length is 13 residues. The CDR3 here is CASSDWESLFKFF. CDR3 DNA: TGTGCCAGCAGCGATTGGGAGAGTCTTTTTAAGTTCTTC.